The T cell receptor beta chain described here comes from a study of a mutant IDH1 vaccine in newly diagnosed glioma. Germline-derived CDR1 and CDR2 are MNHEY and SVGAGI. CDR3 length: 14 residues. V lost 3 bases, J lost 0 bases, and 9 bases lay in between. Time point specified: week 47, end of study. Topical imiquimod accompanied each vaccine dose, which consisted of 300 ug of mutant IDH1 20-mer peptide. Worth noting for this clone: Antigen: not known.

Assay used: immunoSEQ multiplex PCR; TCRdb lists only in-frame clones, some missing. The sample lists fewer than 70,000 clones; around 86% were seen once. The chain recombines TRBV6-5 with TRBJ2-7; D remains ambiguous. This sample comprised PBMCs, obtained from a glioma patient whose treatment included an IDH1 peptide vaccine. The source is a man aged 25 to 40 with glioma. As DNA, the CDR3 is TGTGCCAGCAGTTATTCGGTATACTCCTACGAGCAGTACTTC. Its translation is CASSYSVYSYEQYF.